Below are 12 T cell receptor beta chains sequenced from a single sample in a study of shared clonotypes between healthy human individuals. Method: immunoSEQ multiplex PCR; TCRdb's copy keeps in-frame clones and lacks some. The top ten clones hold over 8.5% of a sample with approximately 240,000 clones, 60% to 70% of them seen once. Sequenced input: memory CD4+ T cells sorted from blood. Subset described: CD45RA-negative fraction. The source is a young man in good health.

The rearrangement links TRBV28 to TRBJ1-2, with D unclear. CDR3 length equals 17 residues. V lost 0 bases and J lost 4, with 18 bases in between. The germline gives CDR1 MDHEN, CDR2 SYDVKM. DNA of the CDR3: TGTGCCAGCAGTTTATGGCAAGCCGGTTCAAGCCTCTATGGCTACACCTTC. Translated: CASSLWQAGSSLYGYTF.

Ten or more counts support this clone. This chain joins TRBV4-3 and TRBJ1-2, with D possibly being TRBD1 (5 bases). CDR1 is LGHNA and CDR2 is YSLEER in the germline V gene. V gave up 4 bases and J gave up 4 bases, with 19 bases separating them. The length of the CDR3 is 16 residues. The CDR3 region has the DNA TGCGCCAGCAGCCCGCGCTACGGAGGGGAGGTCTATGGCTACACCTTC. Translated, it gives CASSPRYGGEVYGYTF.

The chain links TRBV11-2 to TRBJ2-7; 7 bases are a match to TRBD2. The CDR3 is 16 amino acids. The germline V gene encodes CDR1 SGHAT and CDR2 FQNNGV. Trimming removed 5 bases from V and 8 bases from J; junction bases left unmatched: 18. The CDR3 sequence: CASSLIESSGLPKQYF. The DNA of the CDR3 is TGTGCCAGCAGCCTAATCGAGAGTAGCGGGCTACCTAAGCAGTACTTC.

The genes are TRBV20-1 and TRBJ2-1, with D uncertain. The CDR3 covers 10 residues. V lost 6 bases and J 7 bases, leaving 7 bases between the germline ends. Looked up from germline, CDR1 is DFQATT and CDR2 is SNEGSKA (reference sequence). CDR3 sequence reads: CSALGNEQFF. The CDR3 region has the DNA TGCAGTGCCCTTGGAAATGAGCAGTTCTTC.

In this sample, this clone turned up many times. J is TRBJ1-3 and V is TRBV4-1, with 8 bases identical to TRBD1. CDR1 and CDR2 from the germline V gene are MGHRA and YSYEKL. This CDR3 is 14 amino acids long. The junction had 7 bases not matched to a gene; V was cut back by 8 bases and J by 4 bases. The CDR3 bases are TGCGCCAGCGAAGGGACAGGTTTCGGAAACACCATATATTTT. Encoded protein: CASEGTGFGNTIYF.

This clone was detected many times. The chain is built from TRBV2 and TRBJ2-1; D is perhaps TRBD2 (5 bases). CDR3 length equals 15 residues. Deletions cut 8 bases from V and 0 bases from J, with 14 bases between. CDR1 and CDR2 from the germline V gene are SNHLY and FYNNEI. The CDR3 spells CASQSLAASYNEQFF. DNA of the CDR3: TGTGCCAGCCAGTCTCTAGCAGCCTCCTACAATGAGCAGTTCTTC.

The rearrangement uses TRBV5-1 and TRBJ1-1; possible D gene TRBD1, 5 bases. The V end lost 2 bases, the J end lost 1 base, and 12 bases lay between the germline ends. The CDR3 is made up of 15 amino acids. Germline-derived CDR1 and CDR2 are SGHRS and YFSETQ. This CDR3 is CASSFTGVSNTEAFF. CDR3 nucleotides: TGCGCCAGCAGCTTTACGGGGGTATCGAACACTGAAGCTTTCTTT.

Only a few counts were recorded for this clone. A far larger clone differs by one base, so this is likely a read error. The same CDR3 also results from other DNA sequences found in this sample. The chain joins TRBV7-2 to TRBJ2-1, with no clear D. There are 13 residues in the CDR3. Germline lookup yields CDR1 SGHTA and CDR2 FQGNSA. Trimming removed 1 base from V and 5 bases from J, with 6 bases in between. CDR3 protein: CASSLGQNNEQFF. CDR3 DNA sequence: TGTGCCAGCAGCTTAGGGCAGAACAATGAGCAGTTCTTC.

This clone was seen only a few times. CDR3 sequence (DNA): TGTGCCATCACGACGACTAACTATGGCTACACCTTC. The encoded protein is CAITTTNYGYTF. This chain uses TRBV2 with TRBJ1-2, with D uncertain. V was trimmed by 10 bases and J by 0 bases, leaving 9 bases between them. This CDR3 contains 12 residues. The germline gives CDR1 SNHLY, CDR2 FYNNEI.

This chain joins TRBV5-1 and TRBJ1-3; TRBD1 is a possible D gene (6 bases). The ends were cut back, 4 bases at V and 0 bases at J, with 14 bases in the middle. This CDR3 region has 16 residues. Germline V CDR1 and CDR2: SGHRS, YFSETQ. CDR3 amino acids: CASSAPTGDSGNTIYF. The CDR3 nucleotides read TGCGCCAGCAGCGCCCCGACAGGAGACTCTGGAAACACCATATATTTT.

The chain is built from TRBV9 and TRBJ2-7, with D possibly TRBD2 on 6 matching bases. Germline CDR1 SGDLS, CDR2 YYNGEE. The length of the CDR3 is 15 residues. V gave up 4 bases and J gave up 6 bases, with 20 bases separating them. The CDR3 region has the DNA TGTGCCAGCAGCCCCTCCGGAGGGGTCCCAAGCGAGCAGTACTTC. It specifies CASSPSGGVPSEQYF.

The V and J genes are TRBV25-1 and TRBJ2-7, with a tentative D call TRBD1 (5 bases). CDR1 is MGHDK, CDR2 SYGVNS, per germline. Trimming left V 3 bases short and J 3 bases short, with 6 bases between. This CDR3 spans 12 amino acids. The CDR3 nucleotides read TGTGCCAGCAGTGAGACAGACTACGAGCAGTACTTC. Protein sequence: CASSETDYEQYF.